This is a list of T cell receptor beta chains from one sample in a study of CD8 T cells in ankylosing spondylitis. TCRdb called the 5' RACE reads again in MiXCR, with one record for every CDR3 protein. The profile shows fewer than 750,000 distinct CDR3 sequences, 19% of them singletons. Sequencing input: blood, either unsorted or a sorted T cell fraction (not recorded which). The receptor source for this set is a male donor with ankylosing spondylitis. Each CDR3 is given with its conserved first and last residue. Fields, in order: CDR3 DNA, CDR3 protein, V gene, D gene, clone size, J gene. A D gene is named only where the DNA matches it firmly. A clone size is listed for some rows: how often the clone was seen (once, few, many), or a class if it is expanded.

CDR3nt: TGCAGCGAGCGGGAGGCGGCCTACAATGAGCAGTTCTTC
CDR3aa: CSEREAAYNEQFF
v_gene: TRBV29-1
d_gene: TRBD2
abundance: .
j_gene: TRBJ2-1

CDR3nt: TGCAGTGCTAGAGGATCGGGTCCGGGGGTGGAGCAGTTCTTC
CDR3aa: CSARGSGPGVEQFF
v_gene: TRBV20-1
d_gene: .
abundance: .
j_gene: TRBJ2-1

CDR3nt: TGTGCCAGCAGTGCCGGGACCGTCACCGGGGAGCTGTTTTTT
CDR3aa: CASSAGTVTGELFF
v_gene: TRBV12-3/TRBV12-4
d_gene: .
abundance: .
j_gene: TRBJ2-2

CDR3nt: TGCGCCAGCAGCCAAGAACTGGCAAGAAGGAACAATGAGCAGTTCTTC
CDR3aa: CASSQELARRNNEQFF
v_gene: TRBV4-1
d_gene: .
abundance: few
j_gene: TRBJ2-1

CDR3nt: TGCGCCAGCAGCTTGGACAGCGGGGGGGCCCTTTATGAGCAGTTCTTC
CDR3aa: CASSLDSGGALYEQFF
v_gene: TRBV5-1
d_gene: TRBD2
abundance: .
j_gene: TRBJ2-1

CDR3nt: TGTGCCAGCACCATGGACAGGTCGAACTATGGCTACACCTTC
CDR3aa: CASTMDRSNYGYTF
v_gene: TRBV12-3/TRBV12-4
d_gene: TRBD1
abundance: few
j_gene: TRBJ1-2

CDR3nt: TGTGCCAGCAGCCCAGACAGGGAGAGGACCGGGGAGCTGTTTTTT
CDR3aa: CASSPDRERTGELFF
v_gene: TRBV12-3/TRBV12-4
d_gene: TRBD1
abundance: few
j_gene: TRBJ2-2

CDR3nt: TGTGCCAGCAGTTTTGCGGGAGCCAAAAACATTCAGTACTTC
CDR3aa: CASSFAGAKNIQYF
v_gene: TRBV12-3/TRBV12-4
d_gene: .
abundance: .
j_gene: TRBJ2-4

CDR3nt: TGCAGTGCTCAATTAGCGGGAGTTCATGAGCAGTTCTTC
CDR3aa: CSAQLAGVHEQFF
v_gene: TRBV20-1
d_gene: TRBD2
abundance: once
j_gene: TRBJ2-1

CDR3nt: TGCAGTCCTCTTAGCGGGGGGGCAGCGGATGAGCAGTTCTTC
CDR3aa: CSPLSGGAADEQFF
v_gene: TRBV20-1
d_gene: TRBD2
abundance: .
j_gene: TRBJ2-1

CDR3nt: TGTGCCATCAGTGGCTGGACAAGCTCCTACAATGAGCAGTTCTTC
CDR3aa: CAISGWTSSYNEQFF
v_gene: TRBV10-3
d_gene: .
abundance: .
j_gene: TRBJ2-1

CDR3nt: TGTGCCAGCAGCTTATTTGACAGGGCCGCGGGGAAGGCTGAGCAGTTCTTC
CDR3aa: CASSLFDRAAGKAEQFF
v_gene: TRBV7-9
d_gene: .
abundance: few
j_gene: TRBJ2-1

CDR3nt: TGTGCCAGCAGCCAGAGAAACAATGAGCAGTTCTTC
CDR3aa: CASSQRNNEQFF
v_gene: TRBV4-2
d_gene: .
abundance: few
j_gene: TRBJ2-1

CDR3nt: TGTGCCAGCAGCTTCCGGCCTAGCGGGAGGGCAGATACGCAGTATTTT
CDR3aa: CASSFRPSGRADTQYF
v_gene: TRBV5-6
d_gene: TRBD2
abundance: few
j_gene: TRBJ2-3

CDR3nt: TGCAGTGCTCCGGACACTTCCTACAATGAGCAGTTCTTC
CDR3aa: CSAPDTSYNEQFF
v_gene: TRBV20-1
d_gene: .
abundance: few
j_gene: TRBJ2-1

CDR3nt: TGTGCCAGCAGCTTAGTAGGGGACAGCTCCTACGAGCAGTACTTC
CDR3aa: CASSLVGDSSYEQYF
v_gene: TRBV11-2
d_gene: TRBD1
abundance: .
j_gene: TRBJ2-7

CDR3nt: TGCGCCAGCAGCCCCCATTTTGAGGCCAATCAGCCCCAGCATTTT
CDR3aa: CASSPHFEANQPQHF
v_gene: TRBV4-3
d_gene: .
abundance: .
j_gene: TRBJ1-5

CDR3nt: TGTGCCAGCAGTGCCCCAGGACTCTACGAGCAGTACTTC
CDR3aa: CASSAPGLYEQYF
v_gene: TRBV28
d_gene: .
abundance: .
j_gene: TRBJ2-7

CDR3nt: TGTGCCAGCAGCTCATGGGACACGCTGGGCTATGGCTACACCTTC
CDR3aa: CASSSWDTLGYGYTF
v_gene: TRBV7-9
d_gene: .
abundance: few
j_gene: TRBJ1-2

CDR3nt: TGCGCCAGCAGCCAACATGCGGACAGGGGAAATTCACCCCTCCACTTT
CDR3aa: CASSQHADRGNSPLHF
v_gene: TRBV4-3
d_gene: TRBD1
abundance: few
j_gene: TRBJ1-6

CDR3nt: TGTGCCAGCAAACTAGCGGGGGGGCCTATGGAGACCCAGTACTTC
CDR3aa: CASKLAGGPMETQYF
v_gene: TRBV7-2
d_gene: TRBD2
abundance: .
j_gene: TRBJ2-5

CDR3nt: TGTGCCAGCAGCTTAAAATCGGTGGCGGGGGGGTCTAAAAATGAGCAGTTCTTC
CDR3aa: CASSLKSVAGGSKNEQFF
v_gene: TRBV7-3
d_gene: TRBD2
abundance: few
j_gene: TRBJ2-1

CDR3nt: TGTGCCAGCAGCTTATTAGGGTTGACCTACAATGAGCAGTTCTTC
CDR3aa: CASSLLGLTYNEQFF
v_gene: TRBV7-2
d_gene: .
abundance: few
j_gene: TRBJ2-1

CDR3nt: TGTGCCAGCAGCCCCTCTTCGGTCAGCACCAGGGGCACAGATACGCAGTATTTT
CDR3aa: CASSPSSVSTRGTDTQYF
v_gene: TRBV5-6
d_gene: .
abundance: .
j_gene: TRBJ2-3

CDR3nt: TGTGCCAGCAGTACCGACGACAGGGTGTTCAATGGCTACACCTTC
CDR3aa: CASSTDDRVFNGYTF
v_gene: TRBV12-3/TRBV12-4
d_gene: TRBD1
abundance: .
j_gene: TRBJ1-2

CDR3nt: TGTGCCAGCAGTTTACAGGACTATGGCTACACCTTC
CDR3aa: CASSLQDYGYTF
v_gene: TRBV12-3/TRBV12-4
d_gene: .
abundance: .
j_gene: TRBJ1-2

CDR3nt: TGCAGCGTTGGAGGGACTAGCGGGAGCAGTGGTGAGCAGTTCTTC
CDR3aa: CSVGGTSGSSGEQFF
v_gene: TRBV29-1
d_gene: TRBD2
abundance: .
j_gene: TRBJ2-1

CDR3nt: TGCGCCAGCAGCCAAGACACGGGACAGAATGAAAAACTGTTTTTT
CDR3aa: CASSQDTGQNEKLFF
v_gene: TRBV4-3
d_gene: TRBD1
abundance: few
j_gene: TRBJ1-4

CDR3nt: TGTGCCAGCAGTTATCAACTGAATGAGCAGTTCTTC
CDR3aa: CASSYQLNEQFF
v_gene: TRBV6-6
d_gene: .
abundance: .
j_gene: TRBJ2-1

CDR3nt: TGTGCCAGCAGCCCAAGGGGGGTTCGGCGTCAAGAGACCCAGTACTTC
CDR3aa: CASSPRGVRRQETQYF
v_gene: TRBV7-2
d_gene: .
abundance: few
j_gene: TRBJ2-5

CDR3nt: TGTGCCAGCAGTCCCGGGACTAGTGGCGAGCAGTTCTTC
CDR3aa: CASSPGTSGEQFF
v_gene: TRBV12-3/TRBV12-4
d_gene: TRBD2
abundance: .
j_gene: TRBJ2-1

CDR3nt: TGTGCCATCAGATCACAGGGGGATACGGTCTACACCTTC
CDR3aa: CAIRSQGDTVYTF
v_gene: TRBV10-3
d_gene: TRBD1
abundance: few
j_gene: TRBJ1-2

CDR3nt: TGTGCCAGTAGTATATGGGGGGCCGGGGAGCTGTTTTTT
CDR3aa: CASSIWGAGELFF
v_gene: TRBV19
d_gene: .
abundance: few
j_gene: TRBJ2-2

CDR3nt: TGTGCCAGCAGGGGGCCTAGGGGGCGAGGGTATGGCTACACCTTC
CDR3aa: CASRGPRGRGYGYTF
v_gene: TRBV25-1
d_gene: TRBD1
abundance: .
j_gene: TRBJ1-2

CDR3nt: TGTGCCAGCAGCTTGCTAGGGCTAGATGAGCAGTTCTTC
CDR3aa: CASSLLGLDEQFF
v_gene: TRBV5-6
d_gene: .
abundance: many
j_gene: TRBJ2-1

CDR3nt: TGTGCCACAAGTCGTCAGGGGAACACCGGGGAGCTGTTTTTT
CDR3aa: CATSRQGNTGELFF
v_gene: TRBV10-3
d_gene: .
abundance: .
j_gene: TRBJ2-2

CDR3nt: TGTGCCATCAGTTCGGACAGGGGAAGAGCAGGGGCCAACGTCCTGACTTTC
CDR3aa: CAISSDRGRAGANVLTF
v_gene: TRBV10-3
d_gene: TRBD1
abundance: .
j_gene: TRBJ2-6

CDR3nt: TGTGCCAGCAGTCCGTTCTCGCTCGGGGCTAATGAAAAACTGTTTTTT
CDR3aa: CASSPFSLGANEKLFF
v_gene: TRBV27
d_gene: .
abundance: .
j_gene: TRBJ1-4

CDR3nt: TGCGCCAGCAGTAGGGGACAGCCTAGAGACTACAATGAGCAGTTCTTC
CDR3aa: CASSRGQPRDYNEQFF
v_gene: TRBV5-1
d_gene: TRBD1
abundance: .
j_gene: TRBJ2-1

CDR3nt: TGTGCCAGCAGCGTAGCGGGGATAGGGGATGGAGAGACCCAGTACTTC
CDR3aa: CASSVAGIGDGETQYF
v_gene: TRBV9
d_gene: .
abundance: few
j_gene: TRBJ2-5

CDR3nt: TGTGCCAGCAGGATGAGGGCCCCTGGGAAGCAGTACTTC
CDR3aa: CASRMRAPGKQYF
v_gene: TRBV12-3/TRBV12-4
d_gene: .
abundance: few
j_gene: TRBJ2-7

CDR3nt: TGCAGTGCTAGACGGCAGGGTGCTAACTATGGCTACACCTTC
CDR3aa: CSARRQGANYGYTF
v_gene: TRBV20-1
d_gene: .
abundance: few
j_gene: TRBJ1-2

CDR3nt: TGTGCCAGCAGTTCCCGAGGGGAAAACATTCAGTACTTC
CDR3aa: CASSSRGENIQYF
v_gene: TRBV12-3/TRBV12-4
d_gene: .
abundance: few
j_gene: TRBJ2-4

CDR3nt: TGTGCCAGCGGCCCTGGGGACAGAACTAATGAAAAACTGTTTTTT
CDR3aa: CASGPGDRTNEKLFF
v_gene: TRBV28
d_gene: TRBD1
abundance: .
j_gene: TRBJ1-4

CDR3nt: TGTGCCAGCAGACGGGACAGGGAATCTAACTATGGCTACACCTTC
CDR3aa: CASRRDRESNYGYTF
v_gene: TRBV6-1
d_gene: TRBD1
abundance: few
j_gene: TRBJ1-2

CDR3nt: TGCGCCAGCACCAGAGACATTGGGAATGAGCAGTTCTTC
CDR3aa: CASTRDIGNEQFF
v_gene: TRBV5-1
d_gene: .
abundance: few
j_gene: TRBJ2-1

CDR3nt: TGTGCCAGCAGCGTAGGGTCGGGAGGGCCTCGGGAGACCCAGTACTTC
CDR3aa: CASSVGSGGPRETQYF
v_gene: TRBV9
d_gene: TRBD2
abundance: few
j_gene: TRBJ2-5

CDR3nt: TGTGCCAGCAGTCAGGGACTAGCGGGGTTTGGGAGCACAGATACGCAGTATTTT
CDR3aa: CASSQGLAGFGSTDTQYF
v_gene: TRBV13
d_gene: TRBD2
abundance: .
j_gene: TRBJ2-3

CDR3nt: TGTGCCACCAGTGGCGGGAGGACCCAAGAGACCCAGTACTTC
CDR3aa: CATSGGRTQETQYF
v_gene: TRBV24-1
d_gene: TRBD2
abundance: .
j_gene: TRBJ2-5

CDR3nt: TGCAGTGTTCAGCCAGGGGTGGCACCCCTCCACTTT
CDR3aa: CSVQPGVAPLHF
v_gene: TRBV20-1
d_gene: .
abundance: few
j_gene: TRBJ1-6